This entry concerns a single TCR beta chain. One junction end disagrees with the germline gene, perhaps due to a read error. CD8 cells classed as naive were CD45RO-negative and positively selected for CCR7, excluding terminally differentiated effector memory CD45RA+ cells. The germline CDR1 and CDR2 sequences are MRHNA and SNTAGT. The CDR3 contains 9 residues. Profiled with immunoSEQ multiplex PCR; TCRdb holds only in-frame clones, not every one. The sample records hundreds of thousands of clones, approximately 96% being singletons. This entry comes from a study of shared clonotypes between healthy human individuals.

The sequencing input was naive CD8+ T cells sorted from blood. The chain links TRBV6-4 to TRBJ2-7; D is possibly TRBD1 or TRBD2 (5 bases each). The receptor was isolated from a woman aged 25 to 39 in good health. The CDR3 loop is CASSDSGGF. In DNA form, the CDR3 reads TGTGCCAGCAGTGACTCTGGGGGCTTC.